A selection of T cell receptor beta chains follows, all from one sample in a study. TCRdb fed the RT-PCR reads into MiXCR, producing one record per CDR3 protein. The sample carries about 680,000 distinct CDR3 sequences, 11% to 15% recorded once. Sequenced sample: memory CD4+ T cells from blood. The source of these receptors is a female donor in good health, serving as a healthy control. Both conserved end residues are part of each CDR3. D genes are given only for firm matches. Size is stated for part of the rows, as once, few or many counts, or as a class when the clone is expanded.

d_gene,abundance,j_gene,v_gene,CDR3nt,CDR3aa
.,.,TRBJ1-1,TRBV19,TGTGCCAGTAGTAGACAGCTGGTGAACACTGAAGCTTTCTTT,CASSRQLVNTEAFF
TRBD1,.,TRBJ2-7,TRBV18,TGTGCCAGCTCACCGGGCCTTCCCGGGACAGGAATCGAGCAGTACTTC,CASSPGLPGTGIEQYF
TRBD1,many,TRBJ1-1,TRBV6-5,TGTGCCAGGACAAGGGGGCACCCTGCCTCGAACACTGAAGCTTTCTTT,CARTRGHPASNTEAFF
.,.,TRBJ2-3,TRBV19,TGTGCCAGTAGTATCAAGGGAGATACGCAGTATTTT,CASSIKGDTQYF
TRBD1,.,TRBJ1-3,TRBV5-1,TGCGCCAGCAGCTTCGAGACAGGGGCAAACACCATATATTTT,CASSFETGANTIYF
TRBD1,.,TRBJ1-5,TRBV19,TGTGCCAGTAGTTTATGGCAGGGGGACAATCAGCCCCAGCATTTT,CASSLWQGDNQPQHF
TRBD2,many,TRBJ2-1,TRBV24-1,TGTGCCACCAGTGATTGGCTCGGGGGGGACGGTAATGAGCAGTTCTTC,CATSDWLGGDGNEQFF
.,few,TRBJ2-3,TRBV7-2,TGTGCCAGCACTAGGGGGGAAAGCACAGATACGCAGTATTTT,CASTRGESTDTQYF
TRBD2,few,TRBJ2-3,TRBV7-3,TGTGCCAGCAGCTTAAAAAGGCTAGCGGGAGGGCCGGGCACAGATACGCAGTATTTT,CASSLKRLAGGPGTDTQYF
.,.,TRBJ1-5,TRBV7-9,TGTGCCAGCAGCTTTGAGGCTCAGCCCCAGCATTTT,CASSFEAQPQHF
TRBD1,few,TRBJ2-7,TRBV9,TGTGCCAGCAGCGTAGAAGGACAGGGACTCGAGCAGTACTTC,CASSVEGQGLEQYF
TRBD1,.,TRBJ2-2,TRBV12-3/TRBV12-4,TGTGCCAGCAGTTTTAGGACAGGGGGGTCCGGGGAGCTGTTTTTT,CASSFRTGGSGELFF
.,.,TRBJ1-6,TRBV5-1,TGCGCCAGCAGCTTGGCAGGGAGTTCGGACTATAATTCACCCCTCCACTTT,CASSLAGSSDYNSPLHF
.,few,TRBJ2-7,TRBV28,TGTGCCAGCAGCCTCGGGGCTATTCGCTCCTACGAGCAGTACTTC,CASSLGAIRSYEQYF
.,many,TRBJ2-3,TRBV29-1,TGCAGCGTTGGCGGGGAATCAGGGGATACGCAGTATTTT,CSVGGESGDTQYF
TRBD2,.,TRBJ2-3,TRBV6-6,TGTGCCAGCAGTCCTGCACTAGCGGGAGTACCGGGGGGTACGCAGTATTTT,CASSPALAGVPGGTQYF
.,.,TRBJ2-3,TRBV7-9,TGTGCCAGCAGCTATGCCGTACAGGTTCTCACAGATACGCAGTATTTT,CASSYAVQVLTDTQYF
TRBD2,many,TRBJ2-7,TRBV29-1,TGCAGCGTTGAGGGCCAGCGGGAGGGCCTACGGTACGAGCAGTACTTC,CSVEGQREGLRYEQYF
TRBD2,.,TRBJ2-1,TRBV7-7,TGTGCCAGCAGCTCCGGGGGGTTGGTGTCCTACAATGAGCAGTTCTTC,CASSSGGLVSYNEQFF
TRBD2,many,TRBJ2-1,TRBV20-1,TGCAGTGCTAGAACTGGGAGCGGGAGGGCCAATGAGCAGTTCTTC,CSARTGSGRANEQFF
TRBD1,.,TRBJ1-6,TRBV20-1,TGCAGTGCTAGAGAGGGACAGGGGGGGAATTCACCCCTCCACTTT,CSAREGQGGNSPLHF
.,.,TRBJ1-4,TRBV28,TGTGCCAGCAGGGAACAGAAAGGCTCTTCCGAAAAACTGTTTTTT,CASREQKGSSEKLFF
TRBD2,.,TRBJ2-1,TRBV20-1,TGCAGTGCTGTTAGACTAGCGGGCAACTACAATGAGCAGTTCTTC,CSAVRLAGNYNEQFF
.,.,TRBJ2-2,TRBV24-1,TGTGCCACCAGTGATTTAGGGGGGACCACCGGGGAGCTGTTTTTT,CATSDLGGTTGELFF
.,many,TRBJ2-1,TRBV18,TGTGCCAGCAGCCCGCCGGGGTACAATGAGCAGTTCTTC,CASSPPGYNEQFF
.,few,TRBJ1-2,TRBV4-3,TGCGCCAGCAGCCAAGATATCCTGGGCAGTAACTATGGCTACACCTTC,CASSQDILGSNYGYTF
TRBD1,.,TRBJ1-2,TRBV6-5,TGTGCCAGCAGTAAAGAGACAGGGGAGCGGGGAGGCTACACCTTC,CASSKETGERGGYTF
.,many,TRBJ2-2,TRBV12-3/TRBV12-4,TGTGCCAGCAGTCCCGGACAGAGAGAGCTGTTTTTT,CASSPGQRELFF
TRBD1,few,TRBJ2-2,TRBV10-3,TGTGCCATCAGTGATTTGACAGGGAGTCCCGGGGAGCTGTTTTTT,CAISDLTGSPGELFF
.,.,TRBJ1-5,TRBV28,TGTGCCAGCAGTTTGTTCCAAGGCAATCAGCCCCAGCATTTT,CASSLFQGNQPQHF
.,.,TRBJ1-3,TRBV27,TGTGCCAGCAGCCGGGACATGGCCTCTGGAAACACCATATATTTT,CASSRDMASGNTIYF
.,.,TRBJ2-7,TRBV15,TGTGCCACCAGCAGAGGGGGGAGAAACGAGCAGTACTTC,CATSRGGRNEQYF
TRBD1,many,TRBJ2-3,TRBV5-1,TGCGCCAGCAGCTTTGGGACAGGGACCACAGATACGCAGTATTTT,CASSFGTGTTDTQYF
TRBD2,many,TRBJ2-1,TRBV7-3,TGTGCCAGCAGCTTAAGCATACTAGCGAATGAGCAGTTCTTC,CASSLSILANEQFF
TRBD2,many,TRBJ2-1,TRBV20-1,TGCAGTGCTAGAGTAAGACTAGCGGGAGCTACCTCCTACAATGAGCAGTTCTTC,CSARVRLAGATSYNEQFF
.,.,TRBJ2-3,TRBV12-3/TRBV12-4,TGTGCCAGCAGTTGGCGGCAGGGAACCACAGATACGCAGTATTTT,CASSWRQGTTDTQYF
.,many,TRBJ1-6,TRBV12-3/TRBV12-4,TGTGCCAGCAGGAAGGGGCCTGGGGGTGGTTCACCCCTCCACTTT,CASRKGPGGGSPLHF
.,many,TRBJ2-1,TRBV20-1,TGCAGTCCCTCCCAGCGGGTAAATTACAATGAGCAGTTCTTC,CSPSQRVNYNEQFF
TRBD2,many,TRBJ2-3,TRBV20-1,TGCAGTGCTGGAGGAGTTAGCGGGTCCACAGATACGCAGTATTTT,CSAGGVSGSTDTQYF
.,.,TRBJ1-5,TRBV6-5,TGTGCCAGCAGCCGGGTCACTAATCAGCCCCAGCATTTT,CASSRVTNQPQHF
.,few,TRBJ2-3,TRBV20-1,TGCACCTGTCCGGGGCTAGCTAGAGATACGCAGTATTTT,CTCPGLARDTQYF
TRBD2,few,TRBJ2-1,TRBV24-1,TGTGCCACCAGTGGCCAACTAGCGGGAGGTAACAATGAGCAGTTCTTC,CATSGQLAGGNNEQFF